This T cell receptor beta chain was obtained from a study of T cell responses to AZD1222 COVID-19 vaccine. As for the study in general: Second doses that came at about 4 or about 12 weeks were put together. General study points: The donor cohort was predominantly white British with a female majority, and clonal diversity may have been underestimated. Only six people who got AZD1222 tested seropositive at baseline.

The CDR3 is made up of 17 amino acids. V was pared by 9 bases and J by 8 bases, with 29 bases between. Germline V gene data show CDR1 as SGHTA and CDR2 as FQGNSA. Sequencing used immunoSEQ multiplex PCR; TCRdb keeps in-frame clones, though not all of them. The sample contains 93,000 or so clones, roughly 87% of which appear only once. To note about this clone: The antigen remains undetermined.

This chain links TRBV7-2 with TRBJ2-1; D gene uncertain. This clonotype was obtained from an adult in good health. The sample in question was peripheral blood, obtained on day 0 of AZD1222 vaccination. The CDR3 here is CARSDPRLSRVRDEQFF. In DNA, the CDR3 is TGTGCCAGGTCTGACCCGCGACTGAGCCGGGTAAGGGATGAGCAGTTCTTC.